The clone carrying this T cell receptor (beta chain) has a handful of counts. The sample originates from a study of cytomegalovirus exposure and HLA in healthy donors. PCR primers comprised 60 Vbeta and 13 Jbeta primers. As processed by the authors: Approximately 73 million unique TCR beta chains, roughly 11 million shared, were counted in a later analysis. The table came from immunoSEQ multiplex PCR; TCRdb's copy has only in-frame clones and leaves some out. That table supplies the V and J calls and clone size; D and trimming were determined from the DNA. Found here are roughly 87,000 clones, just under 75% of them singletons; the top ten hold 4% to 4.5%. The CDR3 extends over 16 amino acids. After removal of 0 bases from V and 6 bases from J, the junction contained 11 bases not matched to a gene. Per germline, CDR1 ENHRY and CDR2 SYGVKD.

This TCR was sampled from a man aged 55-75 years in good health and CMV-seronegative. J is TRBJ2-7 and V is TRBV10-3; 7 bases match TRBD1. The sequenced sample was PBMCs. As DNA, the CDR3 is TGTGCCATCAGTGAGTCGTGGGGCAGGGGGTATGGCGAGCAGTACTTC. It is translated as CAISESWGRGYGEQYF.